This T cell receptor (beta chain) was found in a study of cytotoxic CD8 clonotypes in ibrutinib-treated CLL. Here immunoSEQ multiplex PCR was the method, and the copy in TCRdb shows in-frame clones only, minus some. The sample gives roughly 42,000 clones, approximately 71% of which show up once; about 6.8% is in the top ten. The table lists this clone with a few counts. The germline CDR1 and CDR2 sequences are SGHTA and FQGTGA. The germline V and J ends were trimmed by 5 bases and 0 bases, with 11 bases remaining between them. This CDR3 has 15 residues. This chain joins TRBV7-3 and TRBJ1-3; unclear D gene. This clonotype originated in a human donor with chronic lymphocytic leukemia. Specimen: PBMCs, collected at disease progression, from a patient treated with ibrutinib. CDR3 nucleotides: TGTGCCAGCAGCCCCGTCGGGGACTCTGGAAACACCATATATTTT. Translated: CASSPVGDSGNTIYF.